The clone carrying this T cell receptor beta chain was counted between two and nine times. How the authors handled the data: The authors estimated nucleated cell counts from reference gene primer amplification. Using immunoSEQ multiplex PCR, the repertoire was profiled, and TCRdb retains in-frame clones only, with some absent. That table supplies the V and J calls and clone size; D and trimming were determined from the DNA. The profile shows some 250,000 clones, approximately 91% of them singletons. The data derive from a study of blood T cell repertoires in COVID-19. About the study: Material from acute and convalescent COVID-19 was sourced from the United States, Italy and Spain. PBMCs, B-cell-depleted T cells, or T cells were the source of the cDNA or gDNA that made up the material.

The sequenced sample consisted of PBMCs or T cells enriched from blood (not recorded which). The clonotype originates from a woman in her forties with acute COVID-19.

In nucleotides, the CDR3 is TGCGCCAGCAGCCGAGGACAGATATACAATGAGCAGTTCTTC. Translation: CASSRGQIYNEQFF. V and J are TRBV5-1 and TRBJ2-1; possible D gene TRBD1, 6 bases. This CDR3 spans 14 amino acids. The ends were cut back, 4 bases at V and 4 bases at J, with 12 bases in the middle. From germline, CDR1 is SGHRS and CDR2 YFSETQ.